Below, 9 T cell receptor beta chains from the same sample are listed, as sequenced in a study of blood T cell repertoires in COVID-19. The table came from immunoSEQ multiplex PCR; TCRdb's copy has only in-frame clones and leaves some out. The sample carries approximately 200,000 clones, roughly 77% recorded once. Sequencing was performed on PBMCs or T cells enriched from blood (not recorded which). These receptors were collected from a man in his forties who had recovered from COVID-19.

The V gene is TRBV12-3 or TRBV12-4, the J gene TRBJ1-1; D gene unclear. V was clipped by 8 bases and J by 9 bases, with 19 bases between them. The CDR3 consists of 13 residues. The CDR3 spells CASGLLGGVKAFF. In DNA, the CDR3 is TGTGCCAGCGGCCTCCTAGGCGGGGTAAAAGCTTTCTTT.

The rearrangement uses TRBV2 and TRBJ2-1; 12 positions agree with TRBD2. The trim removed 7 bases at V and 6 bases at J, leaving 7 bases unmatched. Looked up from germline, CDR1 is SNHLY and CDR2 is FYNNEI. This CDR3 has 15 residues. CDR3 sequence reads: CASNPSGGAFNEQFF. The CDR3 nucleotides read TGTGCCAGCAACCCTAGCGGGGGGGCCTTCAATGAGCAGTTCTTC.

The chain uses TRBV4-1 and TRBJ2-3; tentatively, D is TRBD1 (6 bases). Germline V gene data show CDR1 as MGHRA and CDR2 as YSYEKL. V was trimmed by 4 bases and J by 6 bases, leaving 14 bases between them. The CDR3 totals 14 residues. CDR3 DNA: TGCGCCAGCAGCCCCGAGGGGGTTTTGGATACGCAGTATTTT. The encoded protein is CASSPEGVLDTQYF.

This chain joins TRBV9 and TRBJ2-1; perhaps TRBD2 as D (6 bases). This CDR3 is 16 amino acids long. Germline-derived CDR1 and CDR2 are SGDLS and YYNGEE. V lost 0 bases, J lost 8 bases, and 18 bases lay in between. The CDR3 region is CASSVVLGGNVDEQFF. CDR3 DNA sequence: TGTGCCAGCAGCGTAGTGCTGGGCGGGAACGTCGATGAGCAGTTCTTC.

V and J are TRBV30 and TRBJ2-5, with 11 positions matching TRBD2. CDR3 length: 17 residues. The V gene's germline CDR1 is GTSNPN and CDR2 SVGIG (reference sequence). The V gene end was trimmed by 0 bases and the J gene end by 4 bases; junction bases not matched to a gene: 10. DNA for the CDR3: TGTGCCTGGAGTGTACGGGTTAGCGGGGGGGCACGAGAGACCCAGTACTTC. As protein: CAWSVRVSGGARETQYF.

The gene calls are TRBV6-5 and TRBJ1-1; D may be TRBD1 (6 bases). The CDR3 runs 14 residues. Germline loops: CDR1 MNHEY, CDR2 SVGAGI. V lost 7 bases, J lost 3 bases, and 15 bases lay in between. CDR3: CASIANRADTEAFF. The CDR3 DNA is TGTGCCAGCATCGCGAACAGGGCGGACACTGAAGCTTTCTTT.

This rearrangement joins TRBV27 to TRBJ1-2; D is undetermined. Looked up from germline, CDR1 is MNHEY and CDR2 is SMNVEV (reference sequence). The CDR3 covers 15 residues. V was shortened by 1 base and J by 4 bases, with 13 bases between the two germline ends. The CDR3 coding sequence is TGTGCCAGCAGTTTATACCCCGGCGGCACCTATGGCTACACCTTC. Its translation is CASSLYPGGTYGYTF.

The chain has TRBV7-3 and TRBJ2-1, with 9 bases lining up with TRBD2. The germline V gene encodes CDR1 SGHTA and CDR2 FQGTGA. V lost 1 base to trimming and J lost 6 bases; unmatched junction nucleotides: 4. The CDR3 is 15 residues long. CDR3 amino acids: CASSLMAGGANEQFF. The CDR3 coding sequence is TGTGCCAGCAGCTTAATGGCGGGAGGGGCCAATGAGCAGTTCTTC.

The chain recombines TRBV9 with TRBJ2-3; no definite D call. V was clipped by 3 bases and J by 2 bases, with 4 bases between them. The CDR3 is 12 amino acids. The germline V gene has CDR1 SGDLS and CDR2 YYNGEE. In DNA, the CDR3 is TGTGCCAGCAGCGGAGACACAGATACGCAGTATTTT. As protein: CASSGDTDTQYF.